These T cell receptor beta chains were read from a single sample in a study of graft-versus-host responses after intestinal transplantation. Sequencing used immunoSEQ multiplex PCR; TCRdb keeps in-frame clones, though not all of them. Found here are 20,000 to 25,000 clones, 70% to 80% of them singletons; the top ten hold approximately 3.3%. The specimen comprised ileum tissue, sampled 12 days after intestinal transplant. These receptors all stem from a human patient who received an intestinal transplant, so some T cells may come from the graft donor. Each CDR3 is given with its conserved first and last residue. Each record gives: J gene, clone size, CDR3 length, D gene, V gene, CDR3 protein, CDR3 DNA. A D gene is named only where the DNA matches it firmly. Size tells how often a clone was seen (once, few, many) or the class of an expanded clone, and some rows leave it out.

>TRBJ2-7|few|15|TRBD2|TRBV4-2
CASSPLAGAVYEQYF
TGTGCCAGCAGCCCACTAGCGGGGGCCGTCTACGAGCAGTACTTC
>TRBJ1-1|.|15|.|TRBV7-9
CASSPRSGPNTEAFF
TGTGCCAGCAGCCCCCGTTCGGGTCCGAACACTGAAGCTTTCTTT
>TRBJ1-2|.|14|TRBD1|TRBV7-9
CASIEQGSNYGYTF
TGTGCCAGCATCGAACAGGGGTCTAACTATGGCTACACCTTC
>TRBJ2-5|.|14|.|TRBV11-2
CASSLGAVPETQYF
TGTGCCAGCAGCTTAGGGGCTGTCCCAGAGACCCAGTACTTC
>TRBJ2-7|.|15|TRBD2|TRBV12-5
CASAERLAGTYEQYF
TGTGCTAGTGCCGAACGTCTAGCGGGGACCTACGAGCAGTACTTC
>TRBJ1-1|.|14|.|TRBV9
CASSPGGYNTEAFF
TGTGCCAGCAGCCCCGGAGGGTACAACACTGAAGCTTTCTTT
>TRBJ1-4|.|15|.|TRBV5-8
CASSLRTETNEKLFF
TGTGCCAGCAGCCTGAGGACAGAAACTAATGAAAAACTGTTTTTT
>TRBJ1-1|.|17|TRBD1|TRBV5-1
CASSDLRTGSRGTEAFF
TGCGCCAGCAGCGACCTTCGGACAGGGTCCCGAGGGACTGAAGCTTTCTTT
>TRBJ1-1|.|13|.|TRBV6-6
CASSYHLNTEAFF
TGTGCCAGCAGTTACCACTTGAACACTGAAGCTTTCTTT
>TRBJ2-7|.|11|.|TRBV5-4
CASSLADEQYF
TGTGCCAGCAGCTTGGCGGACGAGCAGTACTTC
>TRBJ2-2|.|18|TRBD2|TRBV7-6
CASSTTAAGGTDTGELFF
TGTGCCAGCAGCACCACGGCGGCGGGGGGTACTGACACCGGGGAGCTGTTTTTT
>TRBJ2-7|.|14|.|TRBV19
CASSIATGTHEQYF
TGTGCCAGTAGTATAGCGACAGGTACCCACGAGCAGTACTTC
>TRBJ1-2|once|11|.|TRBV7-9
CASSLVGGYTF
TGTGCCAGCAGCTTAGTCGGTGGCTACACCTTC
>TRBJ1-1|.|15|TRBD1|TRBV2
CASTGQGGFRPEAFF
TGTGCCAGCACCGGACAGGGGGGGTTCAGGCCGGAAGCTTTCTTT
>TRBJ1-1|.|16|.|TRBV5-5
CASSLVVGAINTEAFF
TGTGCCAGCAGCTTGGTAGTTGGGGCTATAAACACTGAAGCTTTCTTT
>TRBJ1-1|.|13|TRBD1|TRBV2
CASSDGTGAEAFF
TGTGCCAGCAGTGATGGGACAGGGGCTGAAGCTTTCTTT
>TRBJ2-5|.|17|TRBD2|TRBV11-2
CASSPNLAGLHQETQYF
TGTGCCAGCAGCCCAAACCTAGCGGGACTACACCAAGAGACCCAGTACTTC
>TRBJ1-2|.|12|.|TRBV25-1
CASSWGGGGYTF
TGTGCCAGCAGTTGGGGCGGTGGCGGCTACACCTTC
>TRBJ2-1|.|15|TRBD2|TRBV6-1
CASSEQAGMDNEQFF
TGTGCCAGCAGTGAACAAGCGGGGATGGACAATGAGCAGTTCTTC
>TRBJ2-3|.|12|.|TRBV6-5
CASRGHTDTQYF
TGTGCCAGCAGGGGGCACACAGATACGCAGTATTTT
>TRBJ2-5|.|14|TRBD1|TRBV19
CASSIRTGQETQYF
TGTGCCAGTAGTATACGGACAGGACAAGAGACCCAGTACTTC
>TRBJ1-1|.|14|TRBD1|TRBV6-5
CASSDGTGPTEAFF
TGTGCCAGCAGTGATGGGACAGGGCCCACTGAAGCTTTCTTT
>TRBJ2-2|few|13|.|TRBV7-9
CASSLQYTGELFF
TGTGCCAGCAGCTTACAATACACCGGGGAGCTGTTTTTT
>TRBJ2-1|.|15|.|TRBV18
CASSSQRNSYNEQFF
TGTGCCAGCTCATCCCAGCGGAACTCCTACAATGAGCAGTTCTTC
>TRBJ2-7|medium-sized|13|.|TRBV4-1
CASSQAPAYEQYF
TGCGCCAGCAGCCAAGCCCCAGCCTACGAGCAGTACTTC
>TRBJ1-4|few|12|.|TRBV4-1
CASRELNEKLFF
TGCGCCAGCAGAGAGCTTAATGAAAAACTGTTTTTT
>TRBJ2-1|.|14|.|TRBV7-6
CASSPWSGYNEQFF
TGTGCCAGCAGCCCATGGTCAGGGTACAATGAGCAGTTCTTC
>TRBJ2-1|.|15|.|TRBV11-3
CASSSRRAYDNEQFF
TGTGCCAGCAGCTCAAGGCGGGCCTACGACAATGAGCAGTTCTTC
>TRBJ2-5|.|15|TRBD2|TRBV2
CASRGTSGAYQTQYF
TGTGCCAGCAGGGGGACTAGCGGGGCATACCAGACCCAGTACTTC
>TRBJ2-5|.|17|.|TRBV11-2
CASSLAPGVGAQETQYF
TGTGCCAGCAGCTTAGCGCCAGGGGTGGGGGCCCAAGAGACCCAGTACTTC
>TRBJ2-1|.|14|.|TRBV14
CASSQVYRGGEQFF
TGTGCCAGCAGCCAGGTATACCGAGGCGGTGAGCAGTTCTTC
>TRBJ1-2|.|13|.|TRBV5-5
CASSLWSVGGYTF
TGTGCCAGCAGCTTGTGGAGCGTAGGTGGCTACACCTTC
>TRBJ2-2|.|15|.|TRBV7-6
CASSFRGPNTGELFF
TGTGCCAGCAGCTTCAGGGGCCCTAACACCGGGGAGCTGTTTTTT